This T cell receptor (beta chain) was sequenced during a study of cytomegalovirus exposure and HLA in healthy donors. Findings and limits, study-wide: The authors enumerated some 170 TCR beta chains as linked to cytomegalovirus.

In the PCR, 60 Vbeta and 13 Jbeta primers were used. Data came from immunoSEQ multiplex PCR; TCRdb stores just in-frame clones and leaves some out. The sample holds approximately 170,000 clones; about four fifths are singletons and the top ten take about 2.3%. The CDR3 has 17 amino acids. The V end was cut by 4 bases, the J end by 4 bases, with 19 bases between. Germline V CDR1 and CDR2: MGHRA, YSYEKL. Concerning this clone: Its antigen is unidentified.

Source material: PBMCs. This receptor was identified in a woman aged 45-65 years in good health and CMV-seronegative. This rearrangement joins TRBV4-1 to TRBJ2-2; D might be TRBD1 (6 bases). CDR3 loop: CASSRTGPTNPTGELFF. DNA of the CDR3: TGCGCCAGCAGCCGAACAGGGCCCACCAACCCCACCGGGGAGCTGTTTTTT.